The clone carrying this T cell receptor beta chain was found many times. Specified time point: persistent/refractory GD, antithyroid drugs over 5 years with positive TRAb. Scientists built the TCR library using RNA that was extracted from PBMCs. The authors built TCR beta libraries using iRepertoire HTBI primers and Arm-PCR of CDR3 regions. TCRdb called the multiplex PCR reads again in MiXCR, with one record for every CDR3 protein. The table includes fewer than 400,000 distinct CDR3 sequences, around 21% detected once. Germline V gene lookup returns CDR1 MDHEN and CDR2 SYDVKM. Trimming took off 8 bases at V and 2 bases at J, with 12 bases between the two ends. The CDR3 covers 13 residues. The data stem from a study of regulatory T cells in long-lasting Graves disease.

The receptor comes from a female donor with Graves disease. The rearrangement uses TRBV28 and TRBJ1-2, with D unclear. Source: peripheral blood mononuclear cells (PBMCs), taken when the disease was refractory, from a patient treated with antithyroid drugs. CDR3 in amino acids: CASLSSGNYGYTF. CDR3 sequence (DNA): TGTGCCAGCCTTTCGTCGGGGAACTATGGCTACACCTTC.